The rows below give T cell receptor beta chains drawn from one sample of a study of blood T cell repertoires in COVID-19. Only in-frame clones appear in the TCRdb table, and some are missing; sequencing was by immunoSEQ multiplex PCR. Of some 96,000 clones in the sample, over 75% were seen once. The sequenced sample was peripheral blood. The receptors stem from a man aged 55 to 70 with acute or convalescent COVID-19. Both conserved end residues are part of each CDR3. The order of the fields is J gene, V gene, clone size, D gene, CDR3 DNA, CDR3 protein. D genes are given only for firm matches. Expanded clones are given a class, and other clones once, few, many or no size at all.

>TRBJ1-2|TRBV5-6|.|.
TGTGCCAGCAGAAAGATGGGTGAGGGTAGCGGCTACACCTTC
CASRKMGEGSGYTF
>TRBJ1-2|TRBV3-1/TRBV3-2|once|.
TGTGCCAGCAGCCACATACAGGGTTCTCACTATGGCTACACCTTC
CASSHIQGSHYGYTF
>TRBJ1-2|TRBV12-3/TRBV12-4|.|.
TGTGCCAGCAGCCGGGGTGATGGCTACACCTTC
CASSRGDGYTF
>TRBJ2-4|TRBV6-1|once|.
TGTGCCAGCAGTGAAAACAGCCTAGCCAAAAACATTCAGTACTTC
CASSENSLAKNIQYF
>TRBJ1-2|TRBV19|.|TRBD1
TGTGCCAGTAGACCGACAGGGGGCGGTGGCTACACCTTC
CASRPTGGGGYTF
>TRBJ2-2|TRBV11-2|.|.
TGTGCCAGCAGTCTAGTCCCAGGGGTCACCGGGGAGCTGTTTTTT
CASSLVPGVTGELFF
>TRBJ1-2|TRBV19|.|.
TGTGCCAGTAGTTGGTCAGGCTATACTTTCTATGGCTACACCTTC
CASSWSGYTFYGYTF
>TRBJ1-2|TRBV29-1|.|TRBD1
TGCAGCGTTTCACAGGGGAACGCCTATGGCTACACCTTC
CSVSQGNAYGYTF
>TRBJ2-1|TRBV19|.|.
TGTGCATCCGGGGGTGGCTACAATGAGCAGTTCTTC
CASGGGYNEQFF
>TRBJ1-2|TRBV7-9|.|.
TGTGCCAGCAGCCCCAGGGCAGGAGTCTATGGCTACACCTTC
CASSPRAGVYGYTF
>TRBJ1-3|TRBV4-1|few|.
TGCGCCAGCACCAGGACGGGATCTTCTGGAAACACCATATATTTT
CASTRTGSSGNTIYF
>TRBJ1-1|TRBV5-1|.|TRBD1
TGCGCCAGCCGGCAGGGGGGTACGGTCGCTGAAGCTTTCTTT
CASRQGGTVAEAFF
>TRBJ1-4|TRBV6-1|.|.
TGTGCCAGCAGAGAAGGCGTTGAAAAACTGTTTTTT
CASREGVEKLFF
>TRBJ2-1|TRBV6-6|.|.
TGTGCCAGCAGTACAGGGTCGGGTCAGCAGTTCTTC
CASSTGSGQQFF
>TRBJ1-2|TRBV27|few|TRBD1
TGTGCCAGCAGTTTATACAGGGGAGAGGCCTATGGCTACACCTTC
CASSLYRGEAYGYTF
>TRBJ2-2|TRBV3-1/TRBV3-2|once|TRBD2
TGTGCCAGCAGCCAAGATGCTAGCGGGGGGAAGGAGGAGCTGTTTTTT
CASSQDASGGKEELFF
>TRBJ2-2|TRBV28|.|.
TGTGCCAGCAGGGAGGGCGGGGAGCTGTTTTTT
CASREGGELFF
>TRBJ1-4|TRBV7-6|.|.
TGTGCCAGCAGCTTAGTGGGGGGAATGAATGAAAAACTGTTTTTT
CASSLVGGMNEKLFF
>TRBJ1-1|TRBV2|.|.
TGTGCCAGCAGTTACCAGGGGAACATGAACACTGAAGCTTTCTTT
CASSYQGNMNTEAFF
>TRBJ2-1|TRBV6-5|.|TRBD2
TGTGCCAGCGGGCCGAACGGGGGGACCTACAATGAGCAGTTCTTC
CASGPNGGTYNEQFF
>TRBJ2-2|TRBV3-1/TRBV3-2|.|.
TGTGCCAGCAGCCTCTTTAACACCGGGGAGCTGTTTTTT
CASSLFNTGELFF
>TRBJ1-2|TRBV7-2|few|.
TGTGCCAGCACCAGGGCACCCAGGGATGGCTACACCTTC
CASTRAPRDGYTF
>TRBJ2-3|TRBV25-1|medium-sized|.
TGTGCCAGCAGTGAATACCTAGCAACAGATACGCAGTATTTT
CASSEYLATDTQYF
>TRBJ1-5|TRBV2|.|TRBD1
TGTGCCAGCAGGACAGGGGCGCCAGGTTTTCAGCCCCAGCATTTT
CASRTGAPGFQPQHF
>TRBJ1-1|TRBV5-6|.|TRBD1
TGTGCCAGCAGCCCCTCCGGACAGGGAGTGGCTTTCTTT
CASSPSGQGVAFF
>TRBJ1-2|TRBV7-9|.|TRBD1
TGTGCCAGCAGCTTAGGACAGGGGATCTATGGCTACACCTTC
CASSLGQGIYGYTF
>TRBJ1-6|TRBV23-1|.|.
TGCGCCAGCAGCCAGGTTCCGAGCTCCTATAATTCACCCCTCCACTTT
CASSQVPSSYNSPLHF
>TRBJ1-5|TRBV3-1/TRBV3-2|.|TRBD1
TGTGCCAGCAGTCCGACAGGGTTCAGCAATCAGCCCCAGCATTTT
CASSPTGFSNQPQHF
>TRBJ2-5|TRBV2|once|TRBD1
TGTGCCAGCAGTGACAGGGGGGAGACCCAGTACTTC
CASSDRGETQYF
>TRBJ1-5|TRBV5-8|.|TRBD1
TGTGCCAGCAGCTTACAGGGGGCTGGGGGTCAGCCCCAGCATTTT
CASSLQGAGGQPQHF
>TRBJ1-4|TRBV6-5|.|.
TGTGCCAGCAGTCCCGGCCAGGGATACGAAAAACTGTTTTTT
CASSPGQGYEKLFF
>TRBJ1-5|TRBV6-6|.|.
TGTGCCAGCAGTCTTGGACCCTCGGGGCAGCCCCAGCATTTT
CASSLGPSGQPQHF
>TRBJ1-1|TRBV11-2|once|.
TGTGCCAGCAGCTTAGTTGGGGGGACTATGAACACTGAAGCTTTCTTT
CASSLVGGTMNTEAFF
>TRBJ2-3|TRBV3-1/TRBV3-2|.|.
TGTGCCAGCAGCCAAGATAAAGATACGCAGTATTTT
CASSQDKDTQYF
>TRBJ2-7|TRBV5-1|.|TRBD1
TGCGCCAGCAGCGGGAACAGGGGCTCGATCGAGCAGTACTTC
CASSGNRGSIEQYF
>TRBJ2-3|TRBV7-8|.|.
TGTGCCAGCAGCTTAGTGGTCATTAGAAGCACAGATACGCAGTATTTT
CASSLVVIRSTDTQYF
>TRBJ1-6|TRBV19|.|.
TGTGCCAGTAGTACAGGGTTTGCAACCCTCCACTTT
CASSTGFATLHF
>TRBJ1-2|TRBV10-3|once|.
TGTGCCATCAGTGAAGCAGGCGGCTACACCTTC
CAISEAGGYTF
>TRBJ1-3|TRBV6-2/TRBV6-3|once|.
TGTGCCAGCAGTTACGCGTTACGATCTGGAAACACCATATATTTT
CASSYALRSGNTIYF
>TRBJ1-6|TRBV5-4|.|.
TGTGCCAGCACCACCCAGCAGGGTTCACCCCTCCACTTT
CASTTQQGSPLHF
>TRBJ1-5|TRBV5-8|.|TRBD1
TGTGCCAGCAGCCCGTCCAACAGGGGCACGCAGCCCCAGCATTTT
CASSPSNRGTQPQHF
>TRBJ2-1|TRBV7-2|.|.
TGTGCCAGCAGCTTATCCCACACCTACAATGAGCAGTTCTTC
CASSLSHTYNEQFF
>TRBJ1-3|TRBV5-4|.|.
TGTGCCAGCAGCTTCGGAGGGATCGGAAACACCATATATTTT
CASSFGGIGNTIYF
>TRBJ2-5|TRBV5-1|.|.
TGCGCCAGCAGCGCAATTACCGGGGTCCAAGAGACCCAGTACTTC
CASSAITGVQETQYF
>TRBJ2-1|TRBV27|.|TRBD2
TGTGCCAGCAGTTTCTCGGGGGGATACAATGAGCAGTTCTTC
CASSFSGGYNEQFF
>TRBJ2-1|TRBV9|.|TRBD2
TGTGCCAGCAGCCCCGGACTAGCGATTGAGCAGTTCTTC
CASSPGLAIEQFF
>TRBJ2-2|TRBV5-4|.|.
TGTGCCAGCAGCCCTTTGTCCGGGGAGCTGTTTTTT
CASSPLSGELFF
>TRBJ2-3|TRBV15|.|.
TGTGCCACCAGCGAAACACGGACTCGTTCAGATACGCAGTATTTT
CATSETRTRSDTQYF
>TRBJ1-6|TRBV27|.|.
TGTGCCAGCAGGTCAACAGGGTTGGGCTCACCCCTCCACTTT
CASRSTGLGSPLHF
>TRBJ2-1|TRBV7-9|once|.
TGTGCCAGCACCGCGGACTCCAATGAGCAGTTCTTC
CASTADSNEQFF
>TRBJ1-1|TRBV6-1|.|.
TGTGCCAGCAGTGAAGGGGGGCGCGGGACTGAAGCTTTCTTT
CASSEGGRGTEAFF
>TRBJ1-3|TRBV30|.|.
TGTGCCTGGATCAGGGGATCTGGAAACACCATATATTTT
CAWIRGSGNTIYF
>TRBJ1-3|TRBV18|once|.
TGTGCCAGCTCTAACCCACAGGGAGTCACTCTGGGAAACACCATATATTTT
CASSNPQGVTLGNTIYF
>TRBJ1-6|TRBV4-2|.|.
TGTGCCAGCAGCCCCGGGACTGGTAAATCACCCCTCCACTTT
CASSPGTGKSPLHF
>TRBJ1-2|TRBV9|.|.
TGTGCCAGCAGCTCCTCCATACGGGGAGGGCTTGGCTACACCTTC
CASSSSIRGGLGYTF
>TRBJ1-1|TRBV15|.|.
TGTGCCACCAGCACCAAAACAGTGAACACTGAAGCTTTCTTT
CATSTKTVNTEAFF
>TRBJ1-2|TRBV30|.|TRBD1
TGTGCCTGGAGAGGGAGGGACAGGGCTAGCTCGAACTATGGCTACACCTTC
CAWRGRDRASSNYGYTF